The next 32 T cell receptor beta chains were all read from a single sample in a study of lymphopenia after photon versus proton radiotherapy. TCRdb's copy holds only in-frame clones and misses some; the assay was immunoSEQ multiplex PCR. The data hold under 20,000 clones, with around 90% observed a single time. Specimen: peripheral blood, collected from a patient treated with photon-based radiotherapy. The receptors come from a woman aged 40 to 50 with cholangiocarcinoma.

This chain connects TRBV9 to TRBJ2-1; D call uncertain. Germline loops: CDR1 SGDLS, CDR2 YYNGEE. V was pared by 0 bases and J by 6 bases, with 13 bases between. The CDR3 runs to 15 residues. In DNA, the CDR3 is TGTGCCAGCAGCGTAGGTAGCCGGAAAACCAATGAGCAGTTCTTC. Its protein is CASSVGSRKTNEQFF.

The CDR3 DNA reads TGTGCCAGCAGCGTAGGAGTCGGACGTAGTGTCGACGAGCAGTACTTC. This sequence encodes CASSVGVGRSVDEQYF. The V call is TRBV9, the J call TRBJ2-7; D is uncertain. Trimming removed 0 bases from V and 5 bases from J, with 18 bases in between. Germline values: CDR1 SGDLS, CDR2 YYNGEE. This CDR3 has 16 amino acids. The full variable domain, rest sourced from reference TRBV9 and TRBJ2-7, is DSGVTQTPKHLITATGQRVTLRCSPRSGDLSVYWYQQSLDQGLQFLIQYYNGEERAKGNILERFSAQQFPDLHSELNLSSLELGDSALYFCASSVGVGRSVDEQYFGPGTRLTVT.

As concerns this clone: One junction end disagrees with the germline gene, perhaps due to a read error. The chain has TRBV5-4 and TRBJ1-2; TRBD1 is a possible D gene (5 bases). Germline lookup yields CDR1 SGHNT and CDR2 YYREEE (reference sequence). The CDR3 has 12 residues. The CDR3 DNA reads TGTGCCAGCAACTTGGGCAGGGAGAGCTACACCTTC. This gives the protein CASNLGRESYTF.

The chain is built from TRBV11-2 and TRBJ2-1, with D possibly TRBD1 on 6 matching bases. From germline, CDR1 is SGHAT and CDR2 FQNNGV. V lost 6 bases and J 1 base, leaving 16 bases between the germline ends. The CDR3 runs to 16 residues. Written as DNA, the CDR3 is TGTGCCAGCAGGGACTTGTTGGGACAATCCTACAATGAGCAGTTCTTC. It yields the protein CASRDLLGQSYNEQFF.

The chain combines TRBV6-5 with TRBJ1-2, with D maybe TRBD1 (6 bases). Germline loops: CDR1 MNHEY, CDR2 SVGAGI. The length of the CDR3 is 11 residues. V lost 6 bases and J 8 bases, leaving 10 bases between the germline ends. Here the CDR3 DNA reads TGTGCCAGCAGACAGGGAGCCGGCTACACCTTC. Amino acids: CASRQGAGYTF.

The chain employs TRBV10-3 and TRBJ1-2; D might be TRBD1 (5 bases). V was trimmed by 7 bases and J by 8 bases, leaving 17 bases between them. The CDR3 consists of 13 residues. CDR1 ENHRY and CDR2 SYGVKD come from the germline V gene. The CDR3 sequence: CAIKEGGVNGYTF. CDR3 nucleotide sequence: TGTGCCATCAAAGAGGGAGGGGTGAACGGCTACACCTTC.

In DNA form, the CDR3 reads TGTGCCAGCACCCCTGGTGGAGAGCGGGAGTGGTACAATGAGCAGTTCTTC. Translation gives CASTPGGEREWYNEQFF. V usage is TRBV28 and J usage is TRBJ2-1; TRBD2 agrees at 8 bases. Looked up from germline, CDR1 is MDHEN and CDR2 is SYDVKM. CDR3 length: 17 amino acids. V lost 7 bases, J lost 4 bases, and 15 bases stayed unmatched.

V is TRBV6-6 and J is TRBJ2-5; 11 bases are shared with TRBD2. Germline CDR1 reads MNHNY; CDR2 reads SVGAGI (reference sequence). The CDR3 sequence is 14 residues long. V was clipped by 7 bases and J by 7 bases; unmatched bases: 8. For the CDR3, the DNA is TGTGCCAGCAAGGTAGCGGGGGGGCGAGGGACCCAGTACTTC. Protein product: CASKVAGGRGTQYF.

V usage is TRBV6-1 and J usage is TRBJ2-3; no firm D call. CDR3 length equals 14 residues. V dropped 7 bases and J dropped 1 base, with 12 bases sitting between them. The germline V gene has CDR1 MNHNS and CDR2 SASEGT. CDR3 protein: CASTQRVGTDTQYF. The DNA for the CDR3 is TGTGCCAGCACCCAACGGGTAGGCACAGATACGCAGTATTTT.

The J gene is TRBJ2-2, the V gene TRBV5-1; 11 positions match TRBD2. CDR3 size: 21 residues. Trimming cost V 4 bases and J 5 bases; bases outside gene matches: 22. Germline CDR1 SGHRS, CDR2 YFSETQ. CDR3 DNA sequence: TGCGCCAGCAGCCCCAACCGCGGGACTAGCGGAACCCTCCCTCGTACCGGGGAGCTGTTTTTT. It yields the protein CASSPNRGTSGTLPRTGELFF.

The chain has TRBV29-1 and TRBJ1-1, with D maybe TRBD1 (5 bases). V dropped 4 bases and J dropped 6 bases, with 21 bases sitting between them. CDR3 length: 15 amino acids. CDR1 is SQVTM, CDR2 ANQGSEA, per germline. CDR3 loop: CSVVSVGALRAEAFF. The DNA for the CDR3 is TGCAGCGTTGTCAGCGTCGGGGCTTTGAGAGCTGAAGCTTTCTTT.

V is TRBV7-8 and J is TRBJ2-2, with TRBD1 matching over 9 bases. V lost 5 bases to trimming and J lost 7 bases; unmatched junction nucleotides: 8. The CDR3 contains 15 residues. Germline lookup yields CDR1 SGHVS and CDR2 FQNEAQ. In DNA, the CDR3 is TGTGCCAGCAGCCCCGCTGGACAGGGGATCGGGGAGCTGTTTTTT. This encodes CASSPAGQGIGELFF.

The chain has TRBV9 and TRBJ2-7; no reliable D call. The CDR3 extends over 15 amino acids. Trimming left V 0 bases short and J 6 bases short, with 16 bases between. Germline CDR1 reads SGDLS; CDR2 reads YYNGEE. The DNA for the CDR3 is TGTGCCAGCAGCGTAGCGGTTAGTGGAGCCGGCGAGCAGTACTTC. This sequence encodes CASSVAVSGAGEQYF.

This chain joins TRBV7-9 and TRBJ2-3; no reliable D call. Between the trimmed V and J ends, which lost 11 bases and 6 bases, there was a span of 9 bases. The germline gives CDR1 SEHNR, CDR2 FQNEAQ (reference sequence). This CDR3 spans 10 amino acids. For the CDR3, the DNA is TGTGCCCAACGGGCGGATACGCAGTATTTT. Translation: CAQRADTQYF.

The sample holds a few counts of this clone. The gene calls are TRBV9 and TRBJ2-2; D remains unclear. CDR1 is SGDLS, CDR2 YYNGEE, per germline. Trimming removed 2 bases from V and 9 bases from J, with 17 bases in between. The length of the CDR3 is 15 residues. DNA of the CDR3: TGTGCCAGCAGCGTCGACCTCGTACCCTCGCGGGAGCTGTTTTTT. Amino acid sequence: CASSVDLVPSRELFF.

The chain employs TRBV14 and TRBJ1-1, with D unclear. The CDR3 has 13 residues. Per germline, CDR1 SGHDN and CDR2 FVKESK. Trimming left V 1 base short and J 7 bases short, with 10 bases between. The CDR3 loop reads CASSQGFWVEAFF. CDR3 in DNA: TGTGCCAGCAGCCAAGGTTTCTGGGTTGAAGCTTTCTTT.

Only one count was recorded for this clone. The V gene is TRBV19, the J gene TRBJ2-3; weak D call: TRBD2 (6 bases). From germline, CDR1 is LNHDA and CDR2 SQIVND (reference sequence). Trimming removed 1 base at V and 2 bases at J, with 16 bases between. The CDR3 is 17 amino acids. CDR3 residues: CASSIAGLPGYTDTQYF. As DNA, the CDR3 is TGTGCCAGTAGTATAGCGGGACTCCCAGGGTACACAGATACGCAGTATTTT.

The gene calls are TRBV5-4 and TRBJ1-6; 7 bases match TRBD1. The V and J ends lost 4 bases and 1 base, in that order; junction bases with no gene match: 11. The germline V gene has CDR1 SGHNT and CDR2 YYREEE (reference sequence). This CDR3 has 18 amino acids. This CDR3 is CASSPTRQGPSYNSPLHF. CDR3 nucleotides: TGTGCCAGCAGCCCTACCAGACAGGGCCCATCCTATAATTCACCCCTCCACTTT.

The chain is built from TRBV7-2 and TRBJ1-1, with D uncertain. Germline values: CDR1 SGHTA, CDR2 FQGNSA. V lost 7 bases and J lost 1, with 13 bases in between. This CDR3 spans 14 amino acids. CDR3 in DNA: TGTGCCAGCAATGCCCCCGGACCGAACACTGAAGCTTTCTTT. Protein product: CASNAPGPNTEAFF.

The chain carries TRBV4-3 and TRBJ2-2; unclear D gene. CDR1 and CDR2 (germline): LGHNA, YSLEER. Trimming stripped 2 bases from V and 5 bases from J, with 9 bases between. This CDR3 spans 14 amino acids. The DNA of the CDR3 is TGCGCCAGCAGCCAATTCTGGGGAACCGGGGAGCTGTTTTTT. This sequence encodes CASSQFWGTGELFF.

In this sample, this clone turned up once. The gene calls are TRBV19 and TRBJ2-7, with D possibly called TRBD1 or TRBD2 (5 bases each). Germline V gene data show CDR1 as LNHDA and CDR2 as SQIVND (reference sequence). Trimming removed 6 bases at V and 5 bases at J, with 17 bases between. This CDR3 spans 14 amino acids. The chain's CDR3 is CASRPGTQSHEQYF. As DNA, the CDR3 is TGTGCCAGTAGACCCGGGACCCAGTCCCACGAGCAGTACTTC.

This clone was picked up one time. V is TRBV6-1 and J is TRBJ2-7; 7 bases agree with TRBD1. Germline V gives CDR1 MNHNS, CDR2 SASEGT. The CDR3 consists of 14 residues. The V segment lost 3 bases and the J segment 2 bases; nucleotides outside the gene matches: 4. DNA of the CDR3: TGTGCCAGCAGTGAGCGCCAGGGGGCCTACGAGCAGTACTTC. Amino acids: CASSERQGAYEQYF.

This clone was found a few times. The chain links TRBV6-6 to TRBJ2-2; TRBD2 is a possible D gene (6 bases). Germline-derived CDR1 and CDR2 are MNHNY and SVGAGI (reference sequence). V was clipped by 2 bases and J by 7 bases, with 14 bases between them. The CDR3 totals 15 residues. This CDR3 is CASSYPRRVGGELFF. The CDR3 nucleotides read TGTGCCAGCAGTTACCCTCGGAGGGTTGGCGGGGAGCTGTTTTTT.

The V and J genes are TRBV7-2 and TRBJ2-2; D is unresolved. The CDR3 is made up of 12 amino acids. Germline CDR1 and CDR2: SGHTA and FQGNSA. Trimming left V 1 base short and J 6 bases short, with 3 bases between. CDR3 loop: CASSLGAGELFF. CDR3 sequence (DNA): TGTGCCAGCAGCTTAGGTGCCGGGGAGCTGTTTTTT.

The V gene is TRBV30, the J gene TRBJ2-2, with D perhaps matching TRBD1 or TRBD2 (6 bases each). Deletions cut 4 bases from V and 4 bases from J, with 10 bases between. There are 13 residues in the CDR3. The germline CDR1 and CDR2 sequences are GTSNPN and SVGIG (reference sequence). Here the CDR3 reads CAWMGGFTGELFF. In DNA form, the CDR3 reads TGTGCCTGGATGGGGGGCTTCACCGGGGAGCTGTTTTTT.

This chain uses TRBV28 with TRBJ2-7, with D uncertain. Germline V gene lookup returns CDR1 MDHEN and CDR2 SYDVKM. Deletions cut 2 bases from V and 1 base from J, with 6 bases between. The CDR3 consists of 13 residues. CDR3 nucleotides: TGTGCCAGCAGTTTAACCAGTTCCTACGAGCAGTACTTC. Amino acids: CASSLTSSYEQYF.

The genes are TRBV28 and TRBJ1-2; a possible D gene is TRBD1 (5 bases). CDR1 and CDR2 (germline): MDHEN, SYDVKM. V was clipped by 4 bases and J by 7 bases, with 13 bases between them. There are 13 residues in the CDR3. The CDR3 region is CASSSTGATGYTF. DNA for the CDR3: TGTGCCAGCAGTTCTACAGGAGCCACTGGCTACACCTTC.

The chain couples TRBV27 to TRBJ1-5, with 9 bases fitting TRBD1. Per germline, CDR1 MNHEY and CDR2 SMNVEV (reference sequence). V shed 4 bases, J shed 1 base, and the junction held 2 bases outside the gene matches. The CDR3 runs to 15 residues. CDR3 nucleotides: TGTGCCAGCAGTTGGACAGGGGCGAGCAATCAGCCCCAGCATTTT. Its protein product is CASSWTGASNQPQHF.

The CDR3 region has the DNA TGTGCTAGTGGCCCCGGAATGGGGACAGGGTCGAGGATGAACACTGAAGCTTTCTTT. Encoded protein: CASGPGMGTGSRMNTEAFF. V usage is TRBV12-5 and J usage is TRBJ1-1, with 9 bases identical to TRBD1. Germline trimming cut 6 bases from V and 0 bases from J; bases unmatched to any gene: 17. Looked up from germline, CDR1 is LGHNT and CDR2 is FRNRAP. This CDR3 region has 19 residues.

The V call is TRBV7-3, the J call TRBJ2-3; no clear D. Germline V lookup: CDR1 SGHTA, CDR2 FQGTGA. Trimming pared 0 bases from V and 5 bases from J, leaving 3 bases between. The CDR3 consists of 12 residues. The CDR3 DNA reads as TGTGCCAGCAGCTTAACTGGAGATACGCAGTATTTT. It yields the protein CASSLTGDTQYF.

The V call is TRBV5-8, the J call TRBJ1-4, with D unresolved. CDR1 and CDR2 (germline): SGHTS, YDEGEE. This CDR3 spans 17 amino acids. The V end was cut by 4 bases, the J end by 1 base, with 17 bases between. The CDR3 nucleotides read TGTGCCAGCAGCCCGGTCGTTCGGGTGGGAACTAATGAAAAACTGTTTTTT. Translation: CASSPVVRVGTNEKLFF.

The gene calls are TRBV7-9 and TRBJ2-1; perhaps TRBD2 as D (6 bases). V lost 2 bases and J lost 9, with 8 bases in between. This CDR3 has 12 amino acids. Germline lookup yields CDR1 SEHNR and CDR2 FQNEAQ (reference sequence). The DNA of the CDR3 is TGTGCCAGCAGCTTAATTAGCGGTGAGCAGTTCTTC. Protein: CASSLISGEQFF.